This passage covers 30 T cell receptor beta chains from one sample sequenced in a study of human T cells and chemical hapten exposure. As to time point: patch test 2, 6 weeks after DPC sensitization. Noted treatment: therapeutic diphenylcyclopropenone sensitization with weekly scalp DPC. One entry per CDR3 protein, called by TCRdb with MiXCR from the RACE reads. This repertoire shows some 99,000 distinct CDR3 sequences, approximately 8.8% found once; its top ten account for 2.5% to 3.5%. The sample in question was whole blood, obtained in connection with sensitization to the hapten diphenylcyclopropenone (DPC). The receptors come from a woman in her forties with alopecia areata. Some clones in this sample may be carry-over from other donors' samples.

This clonotype was detected many times. This chain connects TRBV29-1 to TRBJ2-5; TRBD2 aligns across 11 bases. From germline, CDR1 is SQVTM and CDR2 ANQGSEA. The V and J ends lost 6 bases and 5 bases, in that order; junction bases with no gene match: 8. This CDR3 spans 14 amino acids. The CDR3 loop reads CSVEVAGGPETQYF. The CDR3 DNA sequence: TGCAGCGTGGAGGTAGCGGGGGGGCCGGAGACCCAGTACTTC.

This clonotype was seen a few times. V gene TRBV3-1 combines with J gene TRBJ2-3; no definite D call. Germline CDR1 LGHDT, CDR2 YNNKEL (reference sequence). V gave up 11 bases and J gave up 2 bases, with 17 bases separating them. The CDR3 is 14 residues long. CDR3 sequence: CARPHPNPTDTQYF. The DNA of the CDR3 is TGTGCCCGACCTCACCCAAACCCCACAGATACGCAGTATTTT.

This clonotype was observed a handful of times. The chain is built from TRBV14 and TRBJ1-1, with D unclear. The CDR3 totals 13 residues. Germline CDR1 and CDR2: SGHDN and FVKESK. Trimming left V 4 bases short and J 5 bases short, with 11 bases between. Here the CDR3 reads CASSPVIGTEAFF. As DNA, the CDR3 is TGTGCCAGCAGCCCAGTGATCGGGACTGAAGCTTTCTTT.

The table lists this clonotype with many counts. This rearrangement joins TRBV19 to TRBJ1-5; tentatively, D is TRBD1 (6 bases). Germline values: CDR1 LNHDA, CDR2 SQIVND (reference sequence). This CDR3 is 15 amino acids long. Trimming shortened V by 1 base and J by 4 bases, and 11 bases separated the two germline ends. The CDR3 reads CASSIVGQINQPQHF. In DNA, the CDR3 is TGTGCCAGTAGTATAGTCGGACAGATAAATCAGCCCCAGCATTTT.

This clonotype has ten or more counts. The V gene is TRBV7-2, the J gene TRBJ1-6; D gene ambiguous. Germline V lookup: CDR1 SGHTA, CDR2 FQGNSA. Deletions cut 2 bases from V and 0 bases from J, with 8 bases between. The CDR3 loop spans 16 amino acids. DNA of the CDR3: TGTGCCAGCAGCTTACGGCAGAGCTCCTATAATTCACCCCTCCACTTT. This translates into CASSLRQSSYNSPLHF.

This clonotype was seen a few times. The rearrangement uses TRBV12-2 and TRBJ1-1; TRBD1 was called by the table and not checked on the DNA. TRBV12-2 is a pseudogene. This CDR3 spans 19 amino acids. CDR3 coding DNA: TGTGCAAGTCGCTTAGGAGTCGGTTTGGGACCCATTTCCGACACTGAAGCTTTCTTT. Its translation is CASRLGVGLGPISDTEAFF.

At least ten counts were recorded for this clonotype. The chain is built from TRBV11-2 and TRBJ2-1; TRBD2 agrees at 10 bases. Germline lookup yields CDR1 SGHAT and CDR2 FQNNGV. The V segment lost 4 bases and the J segment 1 base; nucleotides outside the gene matches: 4. The CDR3 is 16 residues long. Here the CDR3 DNA reads TGTGCCAGCAGCTACCTAGCGGGGGTGTCCTACAATGAGCAGTTCTTC. Protein sequence: CASSYLAGVSYNEQFF.

This clonotype occurred a few times. V and J are TRBV6-6 and TRBJ2-1; 13 nucleotides match TRBD2. CDR1 is MNHNY and CDR2 is SVGAGI in the germline V gene (reference sequence). V shed 5 bases and J 0 bases; nucleotides not matched to a gene: 7. The CDR3 spans 18 residues. CDR3 in amino acids: CASSPGLAGLSSYNEQFF. In nucleotides, the CDR3 is TGTGCCAGCAGTCCGGGACTAGCGGGGTTGAGCTCCTACAATGAGCAGTTCTTC.

As to this clonotype: A single base separates this from a much larger clone, so it may be a read error. The chain links TRBV14 to TRBJ1-3, with D unclear. CDR1 is SGHDN and CDR2 is FVKESK in the germline V gene. Trimming removed 0 bases from V and 4 bases from J, with 4 bases in between. The CDR3 totals 13 residues. CDR3 sequence reads: CASSQDSGNTIYF. For the CDR3, the DNA is TGTGCCAGCAGCCAAGACTCAGGAAACACCATATATTTT.

This clonotype was observed a few times. The rearrangement uses TRBV6-5 and TRBJ2-7; 9 bases align to TRBD1. The length of the CDR3 is 16 residues. V lost 5 bases, J lost 2 bases, and 10 bases stayed unmatched. The germline gives CDR1 MNHEY, CDR2 SVGAGI. In DNA form, the CDR3 reads TGTGCCAGCAGTCTGACCGGGACAGGGACCACCTACGAGCAGTACTTC. Translation gives CASSLTGTGTTYEQYF.

This clonotype was seen only a few times. The V and J genes are TRBV6-6 and TRBJ1-1, with D perhaps matching TRBD1 (5 bases). CDR3 size: 15 residues. CDR1 is MNHNY and CDR2 is SVGAGI in the germline V gene (reference sequence). V lost 5 bases and J 6 bases, leaving 19 bases between the germline ends. The CDR3 nucleotides read TGTGCCAGCAGTAGAGGGTCAGCCATCAGGGCTGAAGCTTTCTTT. It yields the protein CASSRGSAIRAEAFF.

Only one count was recorded for this clonotype. This could be a read error, since a much larger clone is one nucleotide away. The CDR3 does not end in the conserved phenylalanine or tryptophan, so this is likely a read error. The J gene is TRBJ1-5, the V gene TRBV12-3 or TRBV12-4; the match to TRBD1 covers 9 bases. CDR3 length: 15 amino acids. V was clipped by 5 bases and J by 3 bases; unmatched bases: 5. DNA of the CDR3: TGTGCCAGCAGTCGGGGACAGGGACTCAATCAGCCCCAGCATCTT. The encoded protein is CASSRGQGLNQPQHL.

This clonotype has at least ten counts. The chain carries TRBV2 and TRBJ2-4; no definite D call. Germline CDR1 is SNHLY and CDR2 is FYNNEI. V shed 3 bases and J shed 3 bases, with 12 bases lying between them. The CDR3 runs 15 residues. CDR3 residues: CASSERIVGKNIQYF. CDR3 in DNA: TGTGCCAGCAGTGAGAGGATAGTGGGCAAAAACATTCAGTACTTC. Full variable domain (rest looked up from reference TRBV2 and TRBJ2-4): EPEVTQTPSHQVTQMGQEVILRCVPISNHLYFYWYRQILGQKVEFLVSFYNNEISEKSEIFDDQFSVERPDGSNFTLKIRSTKLEDSAMYFCASSERIVGKNIQYFGAGTRLSVL.

Many counts were recorded for this clonotype. The CDR3 DNA reads TGTGCCAGCAGCTTAGTAGGCGGGGGCTATGGCTACACCTTC. Translation: CASSLVGGGYGYTF. J is TRBJ1-2 and V is TRBV11-2, with D maybe TRBD1 (5 bases). Germline V gene sequence: CDR1 SGHAT, CDR2 FQNNGV. The CDR3 covers 14 residues. V was pared by 1 base and J by 4 bases, with 10 bases between.

This clonotype occurred many times. The chain combines TRBV25-1 with TRBJ2-5, with no clear D. CDR3 length: 12 amino acids. Germline loops: CDR1 MGHDK, CDR2 SYGVNS. Between the trimmed V and J ends, which lost 6 bases and 2 bases, there was a span of 7 bases. CDR3: CASSLRQETQYF. The CDR3 DNA reads as TGTGCCAGCAGCCTGCGACAAGAGACCCAGTACTTC. Variable domain in full (rest from reference TRBV25-1 and TRBJ2-5): EADIYQTPRYLVIGTGKKITLECSQTMGHDKMYWYQQDPGMELHLIHYSYGVNSTEKGDLSSESTVSRIRTEHFPLTLESARPSHTSQYLCASSLRQETQYFGPGTRLLVL.

This clonotype was picked up many times. The chain employs TRBV7-2 and TRBJ2-7, with D perhaps matching TRBD2 (5 bases). Per the germline V gene, CDR1 is SGHTA and CDR2 is FQGNSA. This CDR3 is built from 13 residues. Trimming took off 3 bases at V and 2 bases at J, with 8 bases between the two ends. CDR3 in amino acids: CASSLTNPYEQYF. In nucleotides, the CDR3 is TGTGCCAGCAGCTTGACTAACCCCTACGAGCAGTACTTC.

J is TRBJ1-3 and V is TRBV4-2, with D possibly TRBD1 on 6 matching bases. Trimming pared 5 bases from V and 0 bases from J, leaving 14 bases between. Germline assignment: CDR1 LGHNA and CDR2 YNFKEQ. The CDR3 extends over 16 amino acids. The CDR3 region is CASSSGGQFSGNTIYF. The CDR3 DNA sequence: TGTGCCAGCAGCTCGGGGGGCCAATTCTCTGGAAACACCATATATTTT.

V gene TRBV6-1 combines with J gene TRBJ2-3, with TRBD2 matching 9 bases. In germline, CDR1 is MNHNS, CDR2 SASEGT. The CDR3 has 15 residues. V trimming: 1 base; J trimming: 7 bases; junction bases outside the gene matches: 6. The DNA for the CDR3 is TGTGCCAGCAGTGAAGGATCCCTAGCGGGATATACGCAGTATTTT. Amino acid sequence: CASSEGSLAGYTQYF.

The rearrangement links TRBV4-3 to TRBJ2-4, with 8 bases identical to TRBD1. J gave up 9 bases and V 1 base, and 8 bases lay outside the gene matches. The CDR3 loop spans 15 amino acids. Germline CDR1 LGHNA, CDR2 YSLEER. The CDR3 region is CASSQGLDRVGIQYF. CDR3 coding DNA: TGCGCCAGCAGCCAAGGTTTGGACAGGGTTGGCATTCAGTACTTC.

This clonotype was seen a handful of times. The genes are TRBV6-5 and TRBJ1-1; D perhaps matches TRBD1 (5 bases). Deletions cut 4 bases from V and 3 bases from J, with 12 bases between. The CDR3 totals 14 residues. The germline CDR1 and CDR2 sequences are MNHEY and SVGAGI. CDR3 DNA: TGTGCCAGCAGTTTGGGGGTAGGGGACACTGAAGCTTTCTTT. The encoded protein is CASSLGVGDTEAFF.

The table lists this clonotype with a few counts. This chain joins TRBV5-1 and TRBJ2-6; D remains unclear. Germline CDR1 reads SGHRS; CDR2 reads YFSETQ. The V gene lost 0 bases and the J gene lost 3 bases, with 13 bases spanning the gap. The CDR3 contains 17 residues. Written as DNA, the CDR3 is TGCGCCAGCAGCTTGGTGGTTCGTGGTGATGGGGCCAACGTCCTGACTTTC. As protein: CASSLVVRGDGANVLTF.

The CDR3 DNA reads as TGTGCCAGCAGCCTCGGGACGGATCCTAACACTGAAGCTTTCTTT. Protein: CASSLGTDPNTEAFF. V usage is TRBV11-3 and J usage is TRBJ1-1; the D gene is possibly TRBD1 (5 bases). This CDR3 has 15 residues. Germline V gene lookup returns CDR1 SGHNT and CDR2 YENEEA. Trimming cost V 5 bases and J 2 bases, with 15 bases left between them. The full variable domain, its missing parts supplied by reference TRBV11-3 and TRBJ1-1, is EAGVVQSPRYKIIEKKQPVAFWCNPISGHNTLYWYLQNLGQGPELLIRYENEEAVDDSQLPKDRFSAERLKGVDSTLKIQPAELGDSAVYLCASSLGTDPNTEAFFGQGTRLTVV.

This clonotype was counted at least ten times. The chain is built from TRBV6-2 or TRBV6-3 and TRBJ2-2, with 8 positions matching TRBD1. V lost 6 bases and J lost 1; bases outside the gene matches: 7. The CDR3 sequence is 16 residues long. The V gene's germline CDR1 is MNHEY and CDR2 SVGEGT. CDR3 sequence (DNA): TGTGCCAGCAGCACCGACAGGGGCGAGAACACCGGGGAGCTGTTTTTT. This gives the protein CASSTDRGENTGELFF.

At least ten counts were recorded for this clonotype. The chain employs TRBV6-1 and TRBJ2-3, with TRBD2 matching 7 bases. V lost 7 bases, J lost 2 bases, and 6 bases stayed unmatched. Germline lookup yields CDR1 MNHNS and CDR2 SASEGT. The CDR3 contains 14 residues. DNA of the CDR3: TGTGCCAGCACCGAGCGGGGTAACACAGATACGCAGTATTTT. Translation gives CASTERGNTDTQYF.

This clonotype occurred many times. The rearrangement uses TRBV27 and TRBJ1-2; no reliable D call. CDR1 MNHEY and CDR2 SMNVEV come from the germline V gene (reference sequence). V dropped 3 bases and J dropped 7 bases, with 12 bases sitting between them. This CDR3 region has 13 residues. The CDR3 region has the DNA TGTGCCAGCAGTTTCCGGACGGGCTTTGGCTACACCTTC. It specifies CASSFRTGFGYTF.

This clonotype was detected many times. J is TRBJ1-2 and V is TRBV6-6, with 8 nucleotides matching TRBD1. This CDR3 has 17 amino acids. V lost 5 bases and J lost 2; bases outside the gene matches: 13. Germline-derived CDR1 and CDR2 are MNHNY and SVGAGI (reference sequence). In DNA form, the CDR3 reads TGTGCCAGCAGTCGAAATACTCGGGACAGGTCGAACTATGGCTACACCTTC. Translating gives CASSRNTRDRSNYGYTF.

This clonotype has a count of ten or more. The V gene is TRBV19, the J gene TRBJ1-2; D gene unclear. The V gene's germline CDR1 is LNHDA and CDR2 SQIVND (reference sequence). CDR3 size: 10 residues. Trimming pared 5 bases from V and 14 bases from J, leaving 12 bases between. CDR3 protein: CASSPRGRTF. CDR3 in DNA: TGTGCCAGTAGTCCCCGAGGGAGGACCTTC.

At least ten counts were recorded for this clonotype. This sequence joins TRBV20-1 and TRBJ2-7, with D perhaps TRBD1 (6 bases). Trimming stripped 5 bases from V and 1 base from J, with 18 bases between. The CDR3 spans 15 residues. The germline gives CDR1 DFQATT, CDR2 SNEGSKA (reference sequence). In DNA form, the CDR3 reads TGCAGTGCTTACTTCCCCCGGGACATTTCCTACGAGCAGTACTTC. It codes for CSAYFPRDISYEQYF.

This clonotype was seen at least ten times. The chain links TRBV20-1 to TRBJ1-5; TRBD1 might be the D (5 bases). This CDR3 spans 14 amino acids. The V end lost 0 bases, the J end lost 15 bases, and 21 bases lay between the germline ends. The germline V gene encodes CDR1 DFQATT and CDR2 SNEGSKA (reference sequence). The CDR3 here is CSARDPGRARWVHF. The CDR3 nucleotides read TGCAGTGCTAGAGATCCAGGGAGGGCCCGATGGGTGCATTTT.

Many counts were recorded for this clonotype. The chain joins TRBV11-2 to TRBJ2-5, with TRBD1 matching over 8 bases. This CDR3 is built from 13 residues. Germline trimming cut 4 bases from V and 4 bases from J; bases unmatched to any gene: 2. CDR1 SGHAT and CDR2 FQNNGV come from the germline V gene. The CDR3 spells CASSSGQGETQYF. DNA for the CDR3: TGTGCCAGCAGCTCCGGACAGGGAGAGACCCAGTACTTC.